Presented here are 3 T cell receptor beta chains from one specimen sequenced in a study of T-cell reconstitution after alpha-beta-depleted transplantation in children. Unique molecular identifiers featured in how the TCRbeta library was prepared. TCRdb re-called the PCR reads through MiXCR, storing one row per CDR3 protein. The profile shows about 290,000 distinct CDR3 sequences, about a tenth of them singletons. This sample comprised PBMCs, obtained before TCRalphabeta/CD19-depleted stem cell transplant. Source of these receptors: a boy under three years old with acute myeloid leukemia, due to receive a stem cell transplant.

As regards this clonotype: A much larger clone differs by one base, so this may be a read error. This CDR3 is missing its conserved last phenylalanine or tryptophan, likely due to a read error. The gene calls are TRBV12-3 or TRBV12-4 and TRBJ2-7, with D uncertain. The CDR3 spans 14 residues. Trimming stripped 4 bases from V and 4 bases from J, with 14 bases between. The CDR3 sequence: CASSSRFGPYEQYY. The CDR3 DNA reads TGTGCCAGCAGTTCGAGATTCGGACCGTACGAGCAGTACTAC.

This clonotype was counted many times. V and J are TRBV7-2 and TRBJ2-6, with 9 bases aligning to TRBD1. The CDR3 has 18 amino acids. CDR1 and CDR2 (germline): SGHTA, FQGNSA. The V gene end was trimmed by 5 bases and the J gene end by 0 bases; junction bases not matched to a gene: 8. CDR3 nucleotide sequence: TGTGCCAGCAGCCTTACCGGGACAGGGACCTCTGGGGCCAACGTCCTGACTTTC. It specifies CASSLTGTGTSGANVLTF.

The chain employs TRBV5-4 and TRBJ2-2; D not certain. The germline CDR1 and CDR2 sequences are SGHNT and YYREEE (reference sequence). V lost 4 bases and J lost 0, with 10 bases in between. The CDR3 consists of 15 residues. CDR3 region: CASSGPVSNTGELFF. CDR3 DNA: TGTGCCAGCAGCGGGCCCGTATCGAACACCGGGGAGCTGTTTTTT. The complete variable domain, with remaining parts taken from reference TRBV5-4 and TRBJ2-2, reads ETGVTQSPTHLIKTRGQQVTLRCSSQSGHNTVSWYQQALGQGPQFIFQYYREEENGRGNFPPRFSGLQFPNYSSELNVNALELDDSALYLCASSGPVSNTGELFFGEGSRLTVL.